These T cell receptor beta chains were read from a single sample in a study of sequential checkpoint blockade in melanoma. Using immunoSEQ multiplex PCR, the repertoire was profiled, and TCRdb retains in-frame clones only, with some absent. Among around 13,000 clones listed, 25% to 35% were seen once. The material sequenced was tumor tissue (inferred from file names), taken from a patient given nivolumab and ipilimumab in sequence. The receptors originated from a human donor with melanoma. Each CDR3 is given with its conserved first and last residue. D genes are given only for firm matches. Clone size appears in some rows only: once, few, many, or a class for an expanded clone.

clone_size,j_call,v_call,d_call,cdr3_nt,cdr3_aa
medium-sized,TRBJ2-7,TRBV6-8,.,TGTGCCAGCAGTCCTGGACATCACGAGCAGTACTTC,CASSPGHHEQYF
.,TRBJ1-5,TRBV19,.,TGTGCCATCTCCCCCAACTCGGGGAATCAGCCCCAGCATTTT,CAISPNSGNQPQHF
.,TRBJ2-3,TRBV6-8,.,TGTGCCAGCAGCCTTAATTGGGGGTATACAGATACGCAGTATTTT,CASSLNWGYTDTQYF
many,TRBJ2-1,TRBV11-3,TRBD2,TGTGCCAGCAGCCCCATAACTAGCGGATACATTGGTGAGCAGTTCTTC,CASSPITSGYIGEQFF
few,TRBJ2-3,TRBV9,TRBD2,TGTGCCAGCAGCCGAGCGGGAGCGAAAGATACGCAGTATTTT,CASSRAGAKDTQYF
.,TRBJ1-3,TRBV29-1,TRBD1,TGCAGCGTCGACGACAGGGGATCGACTGGAAACACCATATATTTT,CSVDDRGSTGNTIYF
.,TRBJ1-5,TRBV6-8,.,TGTGCCAGCAGTTACCCCCCGGGAGGGGCCTCGGGCAATCAGCCCCAGCATTTT,CASSYPPGGASGNQPQHF
.,TRBJ2-7,TRBV6-8,.,TGTGCCAGCAGTTACTCATTCACCGCCCCTTACGAGCAGTACTTC,CASSYSFTAPYEQYF
.,TRBJ2-7,TRBV18,TRBD1,TGTGCCAGCTCACCACCGAGGGGGCCCCCCTACGAGCAGTACTTC,CASSPPRGPPYEQYF
.,TRBJ1-5,TRBV19,.,TGTGCCGGGGGAGGGGGGGAGTTACGGCCCCAGCATTTT,CAGGGGELRPQHF
.,TRBJ1-1,TRBV19,.,TGTGCCAGTAGTATAGTCGGGGGGATGAGCACTGAAGCTTTCTTT,CASSIVGGMSTEAFF
.,TRBJ2-6,TRBV11-3,TRBD1,TGTGCCAGCAGCTTAAGGGCAGGGGGTTTCGGCTCTGGGGCCAACGTCCTGACTTTC,CASSLRAGGFGSGANVLTF
once,TRBJ2-1,TRBV29-1,.,TGCAGCGTTGGGGGCCTGGGCTCCTACAATGAGCAGTTCTTC,CSVGGLGSYNEQFF
.,TRBJ1-1,TRBV18,.,TGTGCCAGCTCAGACGGGGGGAACACTGAAGCTTTCTTT,CASSDGGNTEAFF
few,TRBJ2-3,TRBV19,TRBD2,TGTGCCAGTAGTTGGTCCGGACTAGCGGGGCGCACAGATACGCAGTATTTT,CASSWSGLAGRTDTQYF
.,TRBJ1-5,TRBV2,.,TGTGCCAGCAAAACAGGGAGGGGGTATAGCAATCAGCCCCAGCATTTT,CASKTGRGYSNQPQHF
.,TRBJ2-3,TRBV9,TRBD1,TGTGCCAGCAGCCCTTGGGACAGCCGCACAGATACGCAGTATTTT,CASSPWDSRTDTQYF
.,TRBJ2-3,TRBV11-3,TRBD2,TGTGCCAGCAGCTTAGTTTTTAATCTAGCGGCCTCAGATACGCAGTATTTT,CASSLVFNLAASDTQYF
medium-sized,TRBJ2-1,TRBV11-3,TRBD2,TGTGCCAGCAGCTTAGTCCCAGCGGGGCCCTACAATGAGCAGTTCTTC,CASSLVPAGPYNEQFF
.,TRBJ1-5,TRBV29-1,TRBD1,TGCAGCGTTGGGGGGACAGATAAAAATCAGCCCCAGCATTTT,CSVGGTDKNQPQHF
many,TRBJ2-3,TRBV11-3,.,TGTGCCAGCAGCTTTCCCAGGGACCCAGATACGCAGTATTTT,CASSFPRDPDTQYF
.,TRBJ1-2,TRBV18,.,TGTGCCAGCTCCGAGCAGACTCCTAACTATGGCTACACCTTC,CASSEQTPNYGYTF
.,TRBJ2-3,TRBV23-1,.,TGCGCCAGGAAGATTTGGGGCACAGATACGCAGTATTTT,CARKIWGTDTQYF
medium-sized,TRBJ2-3,TRBV6-8,.,TGTGCCAGCAGTTCACAGGGACATACAGATACGCAGTATTTT,CASSSQGHTDTQYF
medium-sized,TRBJ1-2,TRBV6-8,.,TGTGCCAGCAGCCCACAGGGACTTAAGGGCTACACCTTC,CASSPQGLKGYTF
.,TRBJ2-3,TRBV6-8,.,TGTGCCATCAGTGCTGAGCGGGTGAGCACAGATACGCAGTATTTT,CAISAERVSTDTQYF
medium-sized,TRBJ2-7,TRBV6-8,TRBD1,TGTGCCAGCAGTCTCCAGGGGGCCATGGAGCAGTACTTC,CASSLQGAMEQYF
.,TRBJ2-4,TRBV11-3,TRBD2,TGTGCCAGCAGCTTACGGGTGGGAGGGAACATTCAGTACTTC,CASSLRVGGNIQYF
few,TRBJ1-5,TRBV6-8,.,TGTGCCAGCAGTTCCGGGGTCCGTCAGCCCCAGCATTTT,CASSSGVRQPQHF
.,TRBJ2-3,TRBV19,TRBD2,TGTGCCAGTAGTATTTATCGCGCTAGCGGCCATAGCACAGATACGCAGTATTTT,CASSIYRASGHSTDTQYF
few,TRBJ1-1,TRBV6-8,.,TGTGCCAGCAGTTACGGGGTGGGCACTGAAGCTTTCTTT,CASSYGVGTEAFF
few,TRBJ2-1,TRBV6-8,TRBD2,TGTGCCAGCAGTTACTCCTCTATCGGCGGGAGTGTCAGGAATGAGCAGTTCTTC,CASSYSSIGGSVRNEQFF
few,TRBJ1-1,TRBV6-8,.,TGTGCCATCAGTCAGGGGCGACTAGAAGCTTTCTTT,CAISQGRLEAFF
.,TRBJ2-5,TRBV29-1,TRBD1,TGCAGCGTTGAACACAGGGGTGAGACCCAGTACTTC,CSVEHRGETQYF
hyperexpanded,TRBJ1-4,TRBV9,TRBD1,TGTGCCAGCAGTGCGACAGGGTCGGGCGAAAAACTGTTTTTT,CASSATGSGEKLFF
large,TRBJ2-5,TRBV14,.,TGTGCCAGCAGCCTGACAGAGCAAGAGACCCAGTACTTC,CASSLTEQETQYF